The 10 T cell receptor beta chains reported below all come from one sample, sequenced in a study of cytomegalovirus exposure and HLA in healthy donors. Researchers ran the PCR with 60 Vbeta and 13 Jbeta primers. This table comes from immunoSEQ multiplex PCR, and its TCRdb copy is limited to in-frame clones, with some not included. The table has about 120,000 clones, 80% seen once. The sample comprised PBMCs. The receptors were sampled from a middle-aged man in good health and CMV-seronegative.

The J gene is TRBJ2-2, the V gene TRBV30, with D uncertain. Per germline, CDR1 GTSNPN and CDR2 SVGIG (reference sequence). CDR3 size: 13 residues. Trimming removed 2 bases from V and 6 bases from J, with 10 bases in between. The CDR3 coding sequence is TGTGCCTGGAGTAAGGAGTTGGCCGGGGAGCTGTTTTTT. This gives the protein CAWSKELAGELFF.

This clone was seen only a few times. The gene calls are TRBV5-1 and TRBJ1-2, with D maybe TRBD1 (5 bases). In germline, CDR1 is SGHRS, CDR2 YFSETQ. The V end lost 2 bases, the J end lost 8 bases, and 13 bases lay between the germline ends. The CDR3 covers 13 residues. Here the CDR3 DNA reads TGCGCCAGCAGCTTATTAGGGGCAGGGGGCTACACCTTC. It specifies CASSLLGAGGYTF.

This clone was seen a handful of times. The gene calls are TRBV29-1 and TRBJ2-1, with 11 bases fitting TRBD1. The CDR3 length is 16 residues. The J segment lost 3 bases and the V segment lost 6 bases, leaving 10 bases of the junction unmatched. CDR1 and CDR2 from the germline V gene are SQVTM and ANQGSEA. CDR3 sequence reads: CSVRTGGDSYYNEQFF. The CDR3, as DNA: TGCAGCGTCCGGACAGGGGGCGATTCGTACTACAATGAGCAGTTCTTC.

The chain links TRBV13 to TRBJ1-1, with D possibly being TRBD1 (6 bases). With 6 bases removed from V and 1 base from J, the gap between germline ends came to 12 bases. Germline CDR1 and CDR2: PRHDT and FYEKMQ (reference sequence). This CDR3 is built from 14 residues. In DNA form, the CDR3 reads TGTGCCAGCAGAAAGAAGGGACAGAACACTGAAGCTTTCTTT. Its translation: CASRKKGQNTEAFF.

The rearrangement uses TRBV6-5 and TRBJ2-7; D is perhaps TRBD1 (6 bases). Trimming removed 5 bases at V and 7 bases at J, with 9 bases between. Germline CDR1 is MNHEY and CDR2 is SVGAGI. CDR3 length: 11 amino acids. CDR3 amino acids: CASSATGEQYF. The CDR3 bases are TGTGCCAGCAGTGCAACAGGGGAGCAGTACTTC.

The chain has TRBV10-3 and TRBJ2-7; D may be TRBD1 (5 bases). CDR3 length: 13 amino acids. The germline V gene encodes CDR1 ENHRY and CDR2 SYGVKD. The V end lost 7 bases, the J end lost 2 bases, and 12 bases lay between the germline ends. This CDR3 reads CAIKGNITYEQYF. DNA of the CDR3: TGTGCCATCAAGGGGAACATCACCTACGAGCAGTACTTC.

The rearrangement links TRBV7-3 to TRBJ2-5, with D perhaps TRBD2 (6 bases). The CDR3 length is 15 residues. The germline V and J ends were trimmed by 5 bases and 0 bases, with 13 bases remaining between them. CDR1 is SGHTA and CDR2 is FQGTGA in the germline V gene. CDR3: CASSLGGTDQETQYF. CDR3 DNA: TGTGCCAGCAGCCTGGGCGGGACCGACCAAGAGACCCAGTACTTC.

This clone was counted a single time. The chain combines TRBV7-8 with TRBJ1-2, with TRBD1 identical over 9 bases. The CDR3 sequence is 15 residues long. CDR1 and CDR2 (germline): SGHVS, FQNEAQ. V shed 1 base, J shed 7 bases, and the junction held 7 bases outside the gene matches. CDR3 in amino acids: CASSLVKTGGGGYTF. The CDR3 DNA reads TGTGCCAGCAGCTTAGTTAAGACAGGGGGAGGTGGCTACACCTTC.

The chain combines TRBV2 with TRBJ2-3; 10 bases line up with TRBD2. The V segment lost 4 bases and the J segment 2 bases; nucleotides outside the gene matches: 3. The CDR3 sequence is 15 residues long. CDR1 SNHLY and CDR2 FYNNEI come from the germline V gene. The CDR3 DNA follows: TGTGCCAGCAGTGGACTAGCGGGTACCACAGATACGCAGTATTTT. Its protein product is CASSGLAGTTDTQYF.

This clone appeared a single time. The chain joins TRBV10-3 to TRBJ2-5; 7 bases are a match to TRBD1. The V and J ends lost 3 bases and 5 bases, in that order; junction bases with no gene match: 21. The CDR3 is 19 amino acids. The germline gives CDR1 ENHRY, CDR2 SYGVKD. CDR3 sequence: CAISEAGSGGTGPQETQYF. As DNA, the CDR3 is TGTGCCATCAGTGAAGCAGGGTCAGGGGGAACGGGCCCCCAGGAGACCCAGTACTTC.